The T cell receptor (beta chain) under discussion was sequenced for a study of monozygotic twins with cystic fibrosis. Regarding the study as a whole: Shared CDR3 numbers were not associated with age, concordance or severity. Clonality was generally low (median approximately 0.0088), higher in the most severe patients.

CDR1 is MNHEY, CDR2 SVGAGI, per germline. V was shortened by 1 base and J by 7 bases, with 19 bases between the two germline ends. The CDR3 is 16 amino acids. Sequencing was performed with immunoSEQ multiplex PCR; in TCRdb, only in-frame clones are kept and a portion is missing. The table lists about 36,000 clones, about 89% of them singletons. This clone came up once. The target antigen is unknown. Source material: blood. The origin of this receptor is a boy aged 2 to 10 with cystic fibrosis. The chain recombines TRBV6-5 with TRBJ1-2; no reliable D call. CDR3 in amino acids: CASSYYANAGPRGYTF. The CDR3 region has the DNA TGTGCCAGCAGTTACTATGCAAACGCCGGGCCCCGTGGCTACACCTTC.